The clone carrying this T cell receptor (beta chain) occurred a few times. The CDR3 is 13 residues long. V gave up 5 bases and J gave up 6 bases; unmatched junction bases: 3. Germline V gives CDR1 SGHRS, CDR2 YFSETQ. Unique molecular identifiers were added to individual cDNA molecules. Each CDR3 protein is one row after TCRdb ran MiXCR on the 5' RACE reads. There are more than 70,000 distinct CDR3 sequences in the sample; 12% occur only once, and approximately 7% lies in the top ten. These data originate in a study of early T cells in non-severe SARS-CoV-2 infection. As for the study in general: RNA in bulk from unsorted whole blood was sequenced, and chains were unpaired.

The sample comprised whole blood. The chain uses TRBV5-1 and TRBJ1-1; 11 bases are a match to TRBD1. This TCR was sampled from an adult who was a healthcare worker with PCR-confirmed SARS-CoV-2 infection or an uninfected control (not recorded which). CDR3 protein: CASRWGQGAEAFF. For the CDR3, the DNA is TGCGCCAGCAGATGGGGACAGGGGGCTGAAGCTTTCTTT.